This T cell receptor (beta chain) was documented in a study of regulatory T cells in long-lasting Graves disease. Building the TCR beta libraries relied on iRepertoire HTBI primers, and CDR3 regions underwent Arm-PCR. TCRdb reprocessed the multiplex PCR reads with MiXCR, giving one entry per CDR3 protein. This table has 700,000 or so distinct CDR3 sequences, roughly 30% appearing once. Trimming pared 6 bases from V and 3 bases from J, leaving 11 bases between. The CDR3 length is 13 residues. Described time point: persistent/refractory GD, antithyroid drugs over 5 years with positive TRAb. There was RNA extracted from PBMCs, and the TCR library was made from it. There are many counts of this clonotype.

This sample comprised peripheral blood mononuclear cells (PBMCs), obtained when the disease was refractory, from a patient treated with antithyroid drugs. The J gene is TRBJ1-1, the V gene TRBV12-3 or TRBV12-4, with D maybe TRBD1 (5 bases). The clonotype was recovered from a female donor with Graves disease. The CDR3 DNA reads TGTGCCAGCAGCCGGGACCTATACACTGAAGCTTTCTTT. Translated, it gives CASSRDLYTEAFF.